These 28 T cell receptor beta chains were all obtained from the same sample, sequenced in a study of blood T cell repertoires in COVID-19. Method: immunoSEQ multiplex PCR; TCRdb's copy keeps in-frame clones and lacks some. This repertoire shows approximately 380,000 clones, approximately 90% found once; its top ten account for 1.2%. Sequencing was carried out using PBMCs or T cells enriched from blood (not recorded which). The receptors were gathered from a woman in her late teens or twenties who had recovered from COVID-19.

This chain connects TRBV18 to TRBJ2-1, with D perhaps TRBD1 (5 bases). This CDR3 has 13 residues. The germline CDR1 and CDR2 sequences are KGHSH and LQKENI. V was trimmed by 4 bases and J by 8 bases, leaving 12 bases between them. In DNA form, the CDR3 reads TGTGCCAGCTCACTGGGGCCGCACCATGAGCAGTTCTTC. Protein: CASSLGPHHEQFF.

CDR3 bases: TGTGCCAGCAGCGCAAATACAGGGGTCTCTGGAAACACCATATATTTT. It specifies CASSANTGVSGNTIYF. The chain recombines TRBV9 with TRBJ1-3, with TRBD1 matching 7 bases. V shed 3 bases, J shed 0 bases, and the junction held 6 bases outside the gene matches. Germline-derived CDR1 and CDR2 are SGDLS and YYNGEE. The CDR3 length is 16 residues. Full variable domain (missing parts from reference TRBV9 and TRBJ1-3): DSGVTQTPKHLITATGQRVTLRCSPRSGDLSVYWYQQSLDQGLQFLIQYYNGEERAKGNILERFSAQQFPDLHSELNLSSLELGDSALYFCASSANTGVSGNTIYFGEGSWLTVV.

DNA of the CDR3: TGCAGCGTTGAACTAGCGGGGGACCATCCTCAAGAGACCCAGTACTTC. Amino acids: CSVELAGDHPQETQYF. The J gene is TRBJ2-5, the V gene TRBV29-1; 10 bases map to TRBD2. Germline values: CDR1 SQVTM, CDR2 ANQGSEA. The CDR3 has 16 amino acids. J gave up 2 bases and V 2 bases, and 8 bases lay outside the gene matches. Using reference TRBV29-1 and TRBJ2-5 for the parts outside the CDR3, the full variable domain is SAVISQKPSRDICQRGTSLTIQCQVDSQVTMMFWYRQQPGQSLTLIATANQGSEATYESGFVIDKFPISRPNLTFSTLTVSNMSPEDSSIYLCSVELAGDHPQETQYFGPGTRLLVL.

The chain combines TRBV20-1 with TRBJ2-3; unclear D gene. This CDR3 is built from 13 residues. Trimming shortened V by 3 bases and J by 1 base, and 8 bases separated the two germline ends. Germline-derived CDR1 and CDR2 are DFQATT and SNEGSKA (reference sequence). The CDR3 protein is CSASSFGTDTQYF. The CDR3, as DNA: TGCAGTGCTAGTTCGTTCGGCACAGATACGCAGTATTTT.

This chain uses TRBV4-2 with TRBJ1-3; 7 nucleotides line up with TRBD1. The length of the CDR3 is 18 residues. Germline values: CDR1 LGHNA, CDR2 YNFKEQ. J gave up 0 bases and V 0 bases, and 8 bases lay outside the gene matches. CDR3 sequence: CASSQDFMAGGSGNTIYF. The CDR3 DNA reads TGTGCCAGCAGCCAAGATTTCATGGCAGGGGGCTCTGGAAACACCATATATTTT.

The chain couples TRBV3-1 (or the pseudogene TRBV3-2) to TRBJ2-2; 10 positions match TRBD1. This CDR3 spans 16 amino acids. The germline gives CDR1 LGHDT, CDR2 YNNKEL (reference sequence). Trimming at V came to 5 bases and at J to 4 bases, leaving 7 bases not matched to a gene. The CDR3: CASSLTGGVSTGELFF. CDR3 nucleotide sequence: TGTGCCAGCAGCTTGACAGGGGGCGTATCCACCGGGGAGCTGTTTTTT.

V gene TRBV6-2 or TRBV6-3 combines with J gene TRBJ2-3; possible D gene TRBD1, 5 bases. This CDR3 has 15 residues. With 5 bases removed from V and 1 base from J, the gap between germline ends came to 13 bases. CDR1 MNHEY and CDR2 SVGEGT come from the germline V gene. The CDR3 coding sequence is TGTGCCAGCAGTGCTCCGGACACTCGCACAGATACGCAGTATTTT. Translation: CASSAPDTRTDTQYF.

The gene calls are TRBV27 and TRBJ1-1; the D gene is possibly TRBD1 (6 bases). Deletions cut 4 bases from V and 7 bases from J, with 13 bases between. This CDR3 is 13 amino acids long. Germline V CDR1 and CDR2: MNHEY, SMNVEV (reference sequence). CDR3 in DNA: TGTGCCAGCAGTTCCTACAGGGCTCATGAAGCTTTCTTT. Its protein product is CASSSYRAHEAFF.

CDR3 nucleotide sequence: TGCGCCAGCAGCCAAGACAGGGGGATGGGGTATGGCTACACCTTC. Protein product: CASSQDRGMGYGYTF. The chain joins TRBV4-3 to TRBJ1-2; 7 bases are shared with TRBD1. With V trimmed by 0 bases and J by 5 bases, 6 bases remained unmatched. The CDR3 sequence is 15 residues long. The germline V gene encodes CDR1 LGHNA and CDR2 YSLEER.

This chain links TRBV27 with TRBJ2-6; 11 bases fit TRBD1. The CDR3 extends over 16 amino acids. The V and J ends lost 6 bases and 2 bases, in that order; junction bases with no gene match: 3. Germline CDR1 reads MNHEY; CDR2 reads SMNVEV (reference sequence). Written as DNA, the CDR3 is TGTGCCAGCAGCCGGACAGGGGGCCCTGGGGCCAACGTCCTGACTTTC. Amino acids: CASSRTGGPGANVLTF.

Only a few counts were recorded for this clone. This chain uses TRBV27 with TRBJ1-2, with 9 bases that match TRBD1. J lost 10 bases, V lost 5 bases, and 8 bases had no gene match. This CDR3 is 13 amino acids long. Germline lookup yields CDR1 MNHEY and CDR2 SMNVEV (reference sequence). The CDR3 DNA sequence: TGTGCCAGCAGTGCACCCGGGGACAGGGCCTACACCTTC. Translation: CASSAPGDRAYTF.

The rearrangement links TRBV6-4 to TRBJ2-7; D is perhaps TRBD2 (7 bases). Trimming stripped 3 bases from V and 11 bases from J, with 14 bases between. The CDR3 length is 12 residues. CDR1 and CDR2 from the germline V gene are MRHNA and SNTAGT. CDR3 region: CASSERGGGEYF. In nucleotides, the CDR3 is TGTGCCAGCAGTGAGAGGGGGGGCGGCGAGTACTTC.

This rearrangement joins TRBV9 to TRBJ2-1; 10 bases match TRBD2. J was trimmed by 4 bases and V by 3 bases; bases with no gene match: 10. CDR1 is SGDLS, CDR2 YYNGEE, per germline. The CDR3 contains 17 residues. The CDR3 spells CASSAELLAGIYNEQFF. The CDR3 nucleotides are TGTGCCAGCAGCGCAGAGTTACTAGCGGGGATTTACAATGAGCAGTTCTTC.

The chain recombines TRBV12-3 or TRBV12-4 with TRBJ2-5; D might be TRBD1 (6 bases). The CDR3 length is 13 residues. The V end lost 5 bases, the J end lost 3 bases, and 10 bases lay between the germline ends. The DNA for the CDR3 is TGTGCCAGCAGTCCCCGACAGGAAGAGACCCAGTACTTC. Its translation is CASSPRQEETQYF.

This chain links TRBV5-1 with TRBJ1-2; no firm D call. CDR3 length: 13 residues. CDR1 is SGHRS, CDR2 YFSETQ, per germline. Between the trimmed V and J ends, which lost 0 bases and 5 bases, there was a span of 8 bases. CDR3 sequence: CASSLAAGYGYTF. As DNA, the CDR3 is TGCGCCAGCAGCTTGGCCGCCGGGTATGGCTACACCTTC.

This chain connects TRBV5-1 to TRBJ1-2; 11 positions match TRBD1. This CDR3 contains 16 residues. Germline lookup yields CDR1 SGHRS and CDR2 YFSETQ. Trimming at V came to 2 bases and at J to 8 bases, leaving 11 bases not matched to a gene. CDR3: CASSFGQGAESGGYTF. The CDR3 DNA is TGCGCCAGCAGCTTTGGACAGGGGGCGGAAAGTGGAGGCTACACCTTC.

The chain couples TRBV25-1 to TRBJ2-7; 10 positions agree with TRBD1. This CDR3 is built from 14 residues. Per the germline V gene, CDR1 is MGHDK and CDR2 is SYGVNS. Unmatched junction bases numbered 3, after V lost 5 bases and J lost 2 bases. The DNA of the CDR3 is TGTGCCAGCAGTCTTGACAGGGGGCCCTACGAGCAGTACTTC. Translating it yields CASSLDRGPYEQYF.

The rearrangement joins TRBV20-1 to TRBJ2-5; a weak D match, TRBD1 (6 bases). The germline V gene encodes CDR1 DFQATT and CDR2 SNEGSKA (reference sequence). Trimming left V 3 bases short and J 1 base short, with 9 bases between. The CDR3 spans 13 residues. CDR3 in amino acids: CSASRDTQETQYF. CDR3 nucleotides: TGCAGTGCTAGTAGGGACACCCAAGAGACCCAGTACTTC.

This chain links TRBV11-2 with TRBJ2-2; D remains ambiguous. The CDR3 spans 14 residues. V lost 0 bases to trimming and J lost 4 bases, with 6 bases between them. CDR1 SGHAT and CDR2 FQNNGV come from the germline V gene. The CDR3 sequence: CASSLESGTGELFF. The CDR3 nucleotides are TGTGCCAGCAGCTTAGAATCCGGCACCGGGGAGCTGTTTTTT.

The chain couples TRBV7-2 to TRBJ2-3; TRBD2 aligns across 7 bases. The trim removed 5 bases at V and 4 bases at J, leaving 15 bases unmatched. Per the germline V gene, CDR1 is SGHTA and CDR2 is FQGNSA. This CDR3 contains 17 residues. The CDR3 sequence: CASSRLPRGVISDTQYF. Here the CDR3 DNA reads TGTGCCAGCAGCCGCTTACCACGGGGGGTAATTTCAGATACGCAGTATTTT.

The CDR3 DNA is TGTGCCAGCAGTGGGGAGACTAGCGGGGCGGTCGAGACGCAGTATTTT. It is translated as CASSGETSGAVETQYF. The chain links TRBV6-4 to TRBJ2-3; 11 bases are shared with TRBD2. The ends lost 4 bases at V and 9 bases at J; junction bases unmatched: 12. This CDR3 is 16 amino acids long. CDR1 and CDR2 from the germline V gene are MRHNA and SNTAGT.

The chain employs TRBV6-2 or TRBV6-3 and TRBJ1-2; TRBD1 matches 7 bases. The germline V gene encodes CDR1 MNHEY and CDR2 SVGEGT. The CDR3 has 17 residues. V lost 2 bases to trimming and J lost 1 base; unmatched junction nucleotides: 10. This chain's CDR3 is CASSYVRQGRLNYGYTF. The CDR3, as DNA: TGTGCCAGCAGTTACGTACGACAGGGAAGACTTAACTATGGCTACACCTTC.

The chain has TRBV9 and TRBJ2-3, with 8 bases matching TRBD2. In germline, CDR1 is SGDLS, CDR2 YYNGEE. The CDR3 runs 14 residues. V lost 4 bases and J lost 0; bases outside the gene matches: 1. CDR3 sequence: CASSSSGSTDTQYF. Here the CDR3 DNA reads TGTGCCAGCAGCTCTAGCGGGAGCACAGATACGCAGTATTTT.

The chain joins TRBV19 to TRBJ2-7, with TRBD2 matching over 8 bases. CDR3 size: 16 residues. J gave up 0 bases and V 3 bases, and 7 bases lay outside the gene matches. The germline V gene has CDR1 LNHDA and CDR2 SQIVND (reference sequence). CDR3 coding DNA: TGTGCCAGTAGTATTTGGCGGGGGGACCTCTCCTACGAGCAGTACTTC. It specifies CASSIWRGDLSYEQYF.

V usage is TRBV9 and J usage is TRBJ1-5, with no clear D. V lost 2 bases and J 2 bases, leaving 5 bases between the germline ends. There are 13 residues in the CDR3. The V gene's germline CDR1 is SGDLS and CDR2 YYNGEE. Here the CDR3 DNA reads TGTGCCAGCAGCGTTCAGGGCAATCAGCCCCAGCATTTT. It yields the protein CASSVQGNQPQHF. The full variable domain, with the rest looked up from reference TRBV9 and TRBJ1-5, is DSGVTQTPKHLITATGQRVTLRCSPRSGDLSVYWYQQSLDQGLQFLIQYYNGEERAKGNILERFSAQQFPDLHSELNLSSLELGDSALYFCASSVQGNQPQHFGDGTRLSIL.

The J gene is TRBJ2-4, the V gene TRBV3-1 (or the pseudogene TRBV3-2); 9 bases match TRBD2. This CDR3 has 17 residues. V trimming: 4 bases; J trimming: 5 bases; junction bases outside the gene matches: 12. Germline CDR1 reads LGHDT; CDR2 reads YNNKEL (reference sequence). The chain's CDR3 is CASSLSAASGVENIQYF. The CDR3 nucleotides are TGTGCCAGCAGCCTAAGCGCGGCTAGCGGGGTAGAAAACATTCAGTACTTC.

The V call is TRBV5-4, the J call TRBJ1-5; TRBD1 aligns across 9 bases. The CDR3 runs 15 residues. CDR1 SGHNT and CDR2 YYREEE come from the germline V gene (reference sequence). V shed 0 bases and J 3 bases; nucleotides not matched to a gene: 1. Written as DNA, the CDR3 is TGTGCCAGCAGCTTGGGGACAGGGGACAATCAGCCCCAGCATTTT. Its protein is CASSLGTGDNQPQHF.

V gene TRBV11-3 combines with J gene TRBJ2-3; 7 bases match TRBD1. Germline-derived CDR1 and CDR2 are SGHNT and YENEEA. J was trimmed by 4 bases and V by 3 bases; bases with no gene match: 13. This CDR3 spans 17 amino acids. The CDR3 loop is CASSLGSGRGMSDTQYF. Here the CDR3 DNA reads TGTGCCAGCAGCTTGGGTTCGGGCAGGGGGATGTCAGATACGCAGTATTTT.